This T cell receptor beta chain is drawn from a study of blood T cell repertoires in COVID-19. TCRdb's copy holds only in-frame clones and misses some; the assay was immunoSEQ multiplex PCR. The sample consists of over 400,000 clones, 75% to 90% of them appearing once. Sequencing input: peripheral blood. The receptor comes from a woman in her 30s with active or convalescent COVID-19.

CDR3 sequence: CASSPLGDRSTEAFF. DNA for the CDR3: TGTGCCAGCAGCCCGTTGGGTGATAGGAGCACTGAAGCTTTCTTT. The genes are TRBV7-9 and TRBJ1-1; D remains unclear. This CDR3 region has 15 residues. The V end lost 5 bases, the J end lost 4 bases, and 17 bases lay between the germline ends. The V gene's germline CDR1 is SEHNR and CDR2 FQNEAQ (reference sequence).